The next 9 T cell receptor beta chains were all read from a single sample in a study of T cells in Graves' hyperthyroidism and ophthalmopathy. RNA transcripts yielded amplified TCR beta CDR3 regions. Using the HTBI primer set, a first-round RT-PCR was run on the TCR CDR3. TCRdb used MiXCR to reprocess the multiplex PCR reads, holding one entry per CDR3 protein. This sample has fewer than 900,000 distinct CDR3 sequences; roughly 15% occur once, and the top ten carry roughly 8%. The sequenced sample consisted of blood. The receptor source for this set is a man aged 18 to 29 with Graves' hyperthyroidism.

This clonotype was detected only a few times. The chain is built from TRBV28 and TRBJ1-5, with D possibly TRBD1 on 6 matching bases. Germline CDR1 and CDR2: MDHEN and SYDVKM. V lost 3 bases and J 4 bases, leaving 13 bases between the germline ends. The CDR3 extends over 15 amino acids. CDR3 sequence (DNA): TGTGCCAGCAGTTTTTTACAGGGCAGAAATCAGCCCCAGCATTTT. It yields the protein CASSFLQGRNQPQHF.

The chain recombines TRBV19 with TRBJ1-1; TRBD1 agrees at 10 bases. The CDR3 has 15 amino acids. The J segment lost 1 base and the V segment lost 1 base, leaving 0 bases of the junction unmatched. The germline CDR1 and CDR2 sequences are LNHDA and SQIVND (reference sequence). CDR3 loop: CASSIGDRGNTEAFF. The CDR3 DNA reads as TGTGCCAGTAGTATAGGGGACAGGGGGAACACTGAAGCTTTCTTT.

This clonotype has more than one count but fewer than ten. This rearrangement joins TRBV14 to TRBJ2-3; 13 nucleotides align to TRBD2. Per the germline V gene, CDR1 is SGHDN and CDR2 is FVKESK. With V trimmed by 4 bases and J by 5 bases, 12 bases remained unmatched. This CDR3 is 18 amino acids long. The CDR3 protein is CASSLRPGLAGYQDTQYF. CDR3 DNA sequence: TGTGCCAGCAGCCTCAGACCGGGACTAGCGGGATATCAAGATACGCAGTATTTT.

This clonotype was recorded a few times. The CDR3: CASSARQGETQYF. Written as DNA, the CDR3 is TGTGCCAGCAGCGCCCGACAGGGAGAGACCCAGTACTTC. The gene calls are TRBV6-1 and TRBJ2-5; 7 bases align to TRBD1. Germline V gene data show CDR1 as MNHNS and CDR2 as SASEGT. Losses at the gene ends were 6 bases for V and 4 bases for J; bases not matched to a gene: 5. There are 13 residues in the CDR3.

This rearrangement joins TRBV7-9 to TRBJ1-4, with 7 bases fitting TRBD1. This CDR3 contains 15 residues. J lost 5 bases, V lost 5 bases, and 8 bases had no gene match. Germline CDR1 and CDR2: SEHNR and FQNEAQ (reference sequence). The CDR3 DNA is TGTGCCAGCAGCCCCTCATCACAGGGGAATGAAAAACTGTTTTTT. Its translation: CASSPSSQGNEKLFF. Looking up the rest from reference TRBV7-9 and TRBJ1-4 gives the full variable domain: DTGVSQNPRHKITKRGQNVTFRCDPISEHNRLYWYRQTLGQGPEFLTYFQNEAQLEKSRLLSDRFSAERPKGSFSTLEIQRTEQGDSAMYLCASSPSSQGNEKLFFGSGTQLSVL.

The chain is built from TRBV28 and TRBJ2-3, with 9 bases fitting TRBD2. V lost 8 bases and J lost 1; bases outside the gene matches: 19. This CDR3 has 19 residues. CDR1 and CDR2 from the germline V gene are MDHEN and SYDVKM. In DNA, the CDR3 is TGTGCCAGCTCCTCACCACCCCGGCGGGAGGGCCGGGGCACAGATACGCAGTATTTT. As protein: CASSSPPRREGRGTDTQYF.

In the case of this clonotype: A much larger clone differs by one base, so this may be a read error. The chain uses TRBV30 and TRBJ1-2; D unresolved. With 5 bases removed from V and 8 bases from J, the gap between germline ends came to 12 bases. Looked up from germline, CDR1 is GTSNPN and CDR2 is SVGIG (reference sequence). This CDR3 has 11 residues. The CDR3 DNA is TGTGCCTGGGGTCCACCCGTAGGCTACACCTTC. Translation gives CAWGPPVGYTF.

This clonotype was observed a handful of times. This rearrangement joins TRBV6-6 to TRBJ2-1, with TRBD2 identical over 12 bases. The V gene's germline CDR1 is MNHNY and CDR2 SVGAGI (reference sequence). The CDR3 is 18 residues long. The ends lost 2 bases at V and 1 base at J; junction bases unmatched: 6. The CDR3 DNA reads TGTGCCAGCAGTTACACTCTGACTAGCGGGAGTTCCTACAATGAGCAGTTCTTC. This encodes CASSYTLTSGSSYNEQFF.

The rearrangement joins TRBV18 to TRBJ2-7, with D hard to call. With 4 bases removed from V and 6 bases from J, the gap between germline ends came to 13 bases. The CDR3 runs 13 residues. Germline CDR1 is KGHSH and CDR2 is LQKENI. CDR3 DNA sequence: TGTGCCAGCTCACTCCCTTACGGAGCCGAGCAGTACTTC. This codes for CASSLPYGAEQYF.